This T cell receptor beta chain was retrieved from a study of T cell responses to AZD1222 COVID-19 vaccine. Study-wide points: Only a handful of people who got AZD1222 tested seropositive at baseline. Spike-specific TCR depth and breadth grew after two AZD1222 doses.

This CDR3 has 14 amino acids. Deletions cut 4 bases from V and 4 bases from J, with 11 bases between. Germline V gene sequence: CDR1 MDHEN, CDR2 SYDVKM. Points on this clone: Its antigen remains unknown.

Profiled with immunoSEQ multiplex PCR; TCRdb holds only in-frame clones, not every one. The sample has 95,000 to 150,000 clones; about 85% are singletons. The sample consisted of peripheral blood, taken 28 days after the second AZD1222 dose. The gene calls are TRBV28 and TRBJ1-5, with D uncertain. This TCR was sampled from an adult who received the AZD1222 COVID-19 vaccine. The CDR3 DNA follows: TGTGCCAGCAGTTCACCGTCGGGGAATCAGCCCCAGCATTTT. Translation: CASSSPSGNQPQHF. The complete variable domain, with remaining parts taken from reference TRBV28 and TRBJ1-5, reads DVKVTQSSRYLVKRTGEKVFLECVQDMDHENMFWYRQDPGLGLRLIYFSYDVKMKEKGDIPEGYSVSREKKERFSLILESASTNQTSMYLCASSSPSGNQPQHFGDGTRLSIL.